This TCR beta chain is from a study of blood T cell repertoires in COVID-19. Data came from immunoSEQ multiplex PCR; TCRdb stores just in-frame clones and leaves some out. The sample records 65,000 to 95,000 clones, 75% to 90% being singletons. Note on this clone: This same CDR3 is encoded by further DNA sequences in the sample.

The CDR3 loop spans 13 amino acids. Trimming cost V 3 bases and J 2 bases; bases outside gene matches: 0. What was sequenced was peripheral blood. This sequence originates from a man between 65 and 79 years old with active or convalescent COVID-19. The genes are TRBV12-3 or TRBV12-4 and TRBJ1-2; 7 positions agree with TRBD1. The CDR3 sequence is CASSLGQNYGYTF. The CDR3 DNA is TGTGCCAGCAGTTTGGGACAGAACTATGGCTACACCTTC.